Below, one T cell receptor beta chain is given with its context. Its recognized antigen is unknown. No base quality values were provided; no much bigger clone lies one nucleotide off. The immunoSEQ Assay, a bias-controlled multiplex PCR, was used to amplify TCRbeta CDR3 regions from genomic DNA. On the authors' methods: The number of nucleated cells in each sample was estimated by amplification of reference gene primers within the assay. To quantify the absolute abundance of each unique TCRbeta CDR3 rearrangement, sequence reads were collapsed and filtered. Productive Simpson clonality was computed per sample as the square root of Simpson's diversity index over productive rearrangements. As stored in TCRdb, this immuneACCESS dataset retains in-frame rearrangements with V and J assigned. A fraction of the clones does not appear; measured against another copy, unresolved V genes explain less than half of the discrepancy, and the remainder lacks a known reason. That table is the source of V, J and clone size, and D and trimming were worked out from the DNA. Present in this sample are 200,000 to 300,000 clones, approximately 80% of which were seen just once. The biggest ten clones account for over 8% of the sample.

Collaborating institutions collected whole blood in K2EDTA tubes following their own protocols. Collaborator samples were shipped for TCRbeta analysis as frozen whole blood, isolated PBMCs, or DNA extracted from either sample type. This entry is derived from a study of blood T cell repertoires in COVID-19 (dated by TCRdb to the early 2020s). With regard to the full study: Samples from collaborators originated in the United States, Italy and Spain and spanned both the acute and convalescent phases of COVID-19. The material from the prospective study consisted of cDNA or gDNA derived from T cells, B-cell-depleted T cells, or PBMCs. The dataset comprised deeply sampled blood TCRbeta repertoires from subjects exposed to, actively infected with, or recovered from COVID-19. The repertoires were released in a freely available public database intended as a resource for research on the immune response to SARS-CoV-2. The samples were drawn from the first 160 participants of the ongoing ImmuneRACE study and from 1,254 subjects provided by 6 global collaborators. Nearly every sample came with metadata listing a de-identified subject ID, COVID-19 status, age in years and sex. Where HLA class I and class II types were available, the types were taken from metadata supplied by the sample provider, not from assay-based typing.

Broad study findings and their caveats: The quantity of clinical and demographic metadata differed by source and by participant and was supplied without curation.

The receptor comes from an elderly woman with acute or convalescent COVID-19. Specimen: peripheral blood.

The DNA is TGTGCCAGCAGCACCCGGTTCTCTGGAAACACCATATATTTT. The encoded protein is CASSTRFSGNTIYF. The chain links TRBV7-2 with TRBJ1-3; no confident D gene assignment can be made. Between the V and J ends, shortened by 5 bases and 0 bases respectively, the junction contains 8 bases. Reading the germline V gene gives CDR1 SGHTA and CDR2 FQGNSA. The CDR3 numbers 14 residues from cysteine through phenylalanine. The DNA shown is the 42-base CDR3, in frame from base 1.